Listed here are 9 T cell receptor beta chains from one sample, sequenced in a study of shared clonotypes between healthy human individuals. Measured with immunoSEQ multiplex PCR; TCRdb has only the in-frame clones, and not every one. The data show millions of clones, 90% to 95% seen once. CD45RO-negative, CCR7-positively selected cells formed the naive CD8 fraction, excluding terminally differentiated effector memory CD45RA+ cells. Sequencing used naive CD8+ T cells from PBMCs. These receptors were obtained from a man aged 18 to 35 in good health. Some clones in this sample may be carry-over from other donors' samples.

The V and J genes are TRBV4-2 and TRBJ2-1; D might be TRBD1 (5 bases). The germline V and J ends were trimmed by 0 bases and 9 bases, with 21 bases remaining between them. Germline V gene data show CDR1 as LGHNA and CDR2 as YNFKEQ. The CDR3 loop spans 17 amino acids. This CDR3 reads CASSQDRRTRNSGEQFF. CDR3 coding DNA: TGTGCCAGCAGCCAAGATCGCAGGACAAGGAATTCCGGTGAGCAGTTCTTC.

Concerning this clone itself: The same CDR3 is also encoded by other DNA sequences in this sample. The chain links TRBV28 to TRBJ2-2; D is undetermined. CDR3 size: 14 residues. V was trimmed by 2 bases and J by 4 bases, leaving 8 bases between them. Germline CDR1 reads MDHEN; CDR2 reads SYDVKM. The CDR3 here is CASSLMGGTGELFF. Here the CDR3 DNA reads TGTGCCAGCAGTTTAATGGGTGGCACCGGGGAGCTGTTTTTT.

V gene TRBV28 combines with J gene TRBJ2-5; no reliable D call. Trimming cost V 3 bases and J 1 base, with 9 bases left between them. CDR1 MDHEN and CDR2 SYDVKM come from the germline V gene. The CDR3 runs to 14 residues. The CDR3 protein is CASSFGPSQETQYF. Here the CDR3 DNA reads TGTGCCAGCAGTTTCGGTCCGTCCCAAGAGACCCAGTACTTC.

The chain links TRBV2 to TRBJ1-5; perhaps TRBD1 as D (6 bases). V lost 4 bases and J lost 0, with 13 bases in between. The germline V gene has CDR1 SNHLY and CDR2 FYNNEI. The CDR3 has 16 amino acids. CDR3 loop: CASSVGGPYSNQPQHF. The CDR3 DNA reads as TGTGCCAGCAGTGTGGGGGGCCCTTATAGCAATCAGCCCCAGCATTTT.

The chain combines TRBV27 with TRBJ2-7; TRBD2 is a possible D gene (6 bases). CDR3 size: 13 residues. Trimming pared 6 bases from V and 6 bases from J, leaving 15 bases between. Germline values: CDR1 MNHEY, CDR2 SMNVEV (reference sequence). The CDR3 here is CASRSLQGGEQYF. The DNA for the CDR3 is TGTGCCAGCAGATCCCTTCAGGGAGGCGAGCAGTACTTC.

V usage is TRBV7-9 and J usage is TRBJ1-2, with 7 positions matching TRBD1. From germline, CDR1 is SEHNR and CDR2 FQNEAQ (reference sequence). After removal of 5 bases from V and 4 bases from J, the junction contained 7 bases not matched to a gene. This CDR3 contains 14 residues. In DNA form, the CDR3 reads TGTGCCAGCAGCCCCGGGACAGTAAGCTATGGCTACACCTTC. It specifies CASSPGTVSYGYTF.

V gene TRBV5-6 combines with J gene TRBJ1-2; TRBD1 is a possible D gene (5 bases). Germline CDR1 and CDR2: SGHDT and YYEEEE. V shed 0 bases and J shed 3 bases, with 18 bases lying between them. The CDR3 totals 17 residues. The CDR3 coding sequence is TGTGCCAGCAGCTTGGAGTATGTGGCGGGGCTGGACTATGGCTACACCTTC. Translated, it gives CASSLEYVAGLDYGYTF.

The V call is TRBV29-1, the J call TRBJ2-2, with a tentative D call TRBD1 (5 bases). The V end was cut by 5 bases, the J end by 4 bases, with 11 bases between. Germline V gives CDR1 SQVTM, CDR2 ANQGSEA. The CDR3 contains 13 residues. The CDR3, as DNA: TGCAGCGTTCCCGACAGACTCACCGGGGAGCTGTTTTTT. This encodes CSVPDRLTGELFF.

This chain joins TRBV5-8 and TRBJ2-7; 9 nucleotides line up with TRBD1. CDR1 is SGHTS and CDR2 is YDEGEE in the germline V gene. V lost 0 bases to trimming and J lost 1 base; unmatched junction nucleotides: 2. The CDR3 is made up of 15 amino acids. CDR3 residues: CASSLGGQGSYEQYF. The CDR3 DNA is TGTGCCAGCAGCTTGGGGGGACAGGGATCCTACGAGCAGTACTTC. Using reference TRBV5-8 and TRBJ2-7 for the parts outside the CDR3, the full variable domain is EAGVTQSPTHLIKTRGQQATLRCSPISGHTSVYWYQQALGLGLQFLLWYDEGEERNRGNFPPRFSGRQFPNYSSELNVNALELEDSALYLCASSLGGQGSYEQYFGPGTRLTVT.